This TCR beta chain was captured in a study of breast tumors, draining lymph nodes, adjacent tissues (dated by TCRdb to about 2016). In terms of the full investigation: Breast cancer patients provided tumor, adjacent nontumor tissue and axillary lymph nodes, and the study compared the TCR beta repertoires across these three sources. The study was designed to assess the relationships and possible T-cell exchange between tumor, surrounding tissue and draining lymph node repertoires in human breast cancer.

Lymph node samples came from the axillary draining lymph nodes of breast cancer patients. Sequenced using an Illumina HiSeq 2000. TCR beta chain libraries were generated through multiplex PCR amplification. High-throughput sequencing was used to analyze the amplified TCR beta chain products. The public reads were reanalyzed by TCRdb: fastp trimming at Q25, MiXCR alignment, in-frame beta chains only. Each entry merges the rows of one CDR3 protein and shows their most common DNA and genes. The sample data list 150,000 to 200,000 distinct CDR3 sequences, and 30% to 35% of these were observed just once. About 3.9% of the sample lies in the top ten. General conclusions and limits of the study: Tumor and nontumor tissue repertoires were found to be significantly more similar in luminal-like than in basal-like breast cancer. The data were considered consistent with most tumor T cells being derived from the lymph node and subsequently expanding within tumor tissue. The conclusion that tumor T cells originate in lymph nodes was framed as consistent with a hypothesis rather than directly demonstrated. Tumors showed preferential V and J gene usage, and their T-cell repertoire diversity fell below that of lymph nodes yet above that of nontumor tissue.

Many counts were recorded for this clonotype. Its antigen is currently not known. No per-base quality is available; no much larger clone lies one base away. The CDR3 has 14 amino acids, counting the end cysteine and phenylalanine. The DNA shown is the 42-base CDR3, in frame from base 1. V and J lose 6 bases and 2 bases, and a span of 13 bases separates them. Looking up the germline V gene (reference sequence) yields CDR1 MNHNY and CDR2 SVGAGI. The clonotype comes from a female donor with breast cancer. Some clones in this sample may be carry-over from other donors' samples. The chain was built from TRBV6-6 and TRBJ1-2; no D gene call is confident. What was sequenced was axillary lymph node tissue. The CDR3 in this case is CASSQSQINYGYTF. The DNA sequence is TGTGCCAGCAGCCAATCCCAGATCAACTATGGCTACACCTTC.